This T cell receptor (beta chain) derives from a study of cytomegalovirus exposure and HLA in healthy donors. Worth noting for this clone: Its antigen is undetermined.

Overall study findings and caveats: Productive rates of about 90% or about 30% were seen for most TCR beta V segments in an earlier analysis.

Trimming stripped 3 bases from V and 2 bases from J, with 14 bases between. This CDR3 is built from 15 residues. Germline loops: CDR1 SGHDT, CDR2 YYEEEE. PCR amplification relied on 60 Vbeta primers (plus 13 Jbeta primers). The assay was immunoSEQ multiplex PCR, and TCRdb's table has in-frame clones only and misses some. There are some 75,000 clones in the sample, with 4.5% to 5% held by the top ten. Sample: PBMCs. The chain has TRBV5-6 and TRBJ1-2; the D gene is possibly TRBD1 (6 bases). The receptor was derived from a man in his forties in good health and CMV-seronegative. DNA of the CDR3: TGTGCCAGCAGCTCAACATCCGGGACAAACTATGGCTACACCTTC. Protein: CASSSTSGTNYGYTF.